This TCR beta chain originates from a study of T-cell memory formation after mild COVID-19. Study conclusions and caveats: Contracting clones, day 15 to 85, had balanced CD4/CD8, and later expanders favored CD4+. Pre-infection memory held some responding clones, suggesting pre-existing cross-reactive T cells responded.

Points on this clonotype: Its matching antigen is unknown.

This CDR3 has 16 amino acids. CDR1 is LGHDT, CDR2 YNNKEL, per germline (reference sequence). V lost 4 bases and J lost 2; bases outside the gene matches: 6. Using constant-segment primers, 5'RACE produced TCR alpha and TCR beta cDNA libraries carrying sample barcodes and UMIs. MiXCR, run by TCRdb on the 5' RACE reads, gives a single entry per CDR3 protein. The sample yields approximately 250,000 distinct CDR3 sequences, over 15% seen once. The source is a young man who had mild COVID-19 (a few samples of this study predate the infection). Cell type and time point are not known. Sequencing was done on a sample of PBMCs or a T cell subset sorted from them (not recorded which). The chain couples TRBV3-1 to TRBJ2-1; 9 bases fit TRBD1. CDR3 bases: TGTGCCAGCAGCCCACCGACAGGGGGGACCTACAATGAGCAGTTCTTC. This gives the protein CASSPPTGGTYNEQFF.